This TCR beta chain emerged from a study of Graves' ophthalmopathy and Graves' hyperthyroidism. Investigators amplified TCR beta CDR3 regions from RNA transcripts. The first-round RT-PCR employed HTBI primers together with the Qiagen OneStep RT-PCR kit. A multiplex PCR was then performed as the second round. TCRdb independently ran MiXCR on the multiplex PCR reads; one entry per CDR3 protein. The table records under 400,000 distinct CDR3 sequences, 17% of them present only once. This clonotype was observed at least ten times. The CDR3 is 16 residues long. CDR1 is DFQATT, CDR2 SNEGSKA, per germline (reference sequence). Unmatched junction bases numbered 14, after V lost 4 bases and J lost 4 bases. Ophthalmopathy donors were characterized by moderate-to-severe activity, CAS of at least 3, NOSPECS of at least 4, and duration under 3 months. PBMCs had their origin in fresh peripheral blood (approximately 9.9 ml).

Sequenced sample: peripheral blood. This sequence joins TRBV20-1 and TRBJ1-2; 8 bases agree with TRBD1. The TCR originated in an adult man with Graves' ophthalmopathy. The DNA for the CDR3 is TGCAGTGCTATAATTGCGACCGGGACAGGATCCTATGGCTACACCTTC. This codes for CSAIIATGTGSYGYTF.